This T cell receptor (beta chain) came from a study of patients and donors after allogeneic stem cell transplantation. The germline V gene encodes CDR1 SGDLS and CDR2 YYNGEE. This CDR3 has 15 amino acids. With 4 bases removed from V and 5 bases from J, the gap between germline ends came to 18 bases. In TCRdb, the RT-PCR reads were re-called with MiXCR into one record per CDR3 protein. The sample carries some 200,000 distinct CDR3 sequences, around two fifths recorded once. This chain links TRBV9 with TRBJ1-1, with no clear D. Sequences were obtained from blood, either unsorted or a sorted T cell fraction (not recorded which). The TCR originated in a human donor who was either an allogeneic HSCT recipient or a stem cell or donor lymphocyte infusion donor (not recorded which). It is not recorded whose cells these are; they may come from a transplant donor. In DNA form, the CDR3 reads TGTGCCAGCAGCCCCAGGTGGGGTCTGGGTACTGAAGCTTTCTTT. Translated: CASSPRWGLGTEAFF.